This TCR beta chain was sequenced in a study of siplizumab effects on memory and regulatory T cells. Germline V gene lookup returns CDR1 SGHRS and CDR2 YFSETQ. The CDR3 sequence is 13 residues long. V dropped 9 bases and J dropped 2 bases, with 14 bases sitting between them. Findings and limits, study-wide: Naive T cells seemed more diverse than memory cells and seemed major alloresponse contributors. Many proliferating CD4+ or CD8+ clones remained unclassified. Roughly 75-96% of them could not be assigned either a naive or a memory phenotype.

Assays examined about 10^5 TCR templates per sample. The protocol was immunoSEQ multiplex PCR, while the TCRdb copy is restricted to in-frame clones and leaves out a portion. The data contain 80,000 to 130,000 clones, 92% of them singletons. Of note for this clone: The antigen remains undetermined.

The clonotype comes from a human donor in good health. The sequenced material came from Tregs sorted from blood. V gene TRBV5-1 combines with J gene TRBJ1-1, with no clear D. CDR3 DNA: TGCGCCAACAGAGGAATACTTAACACTGAAGCTTTCTTT. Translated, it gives CANRGILNTEAFF.